This T cell receptor beta chain was recorded in a study of cytomegalovirus exposure and HLA in healthy donors. A few counts support this clone. Germline CDR1 SGHKS, CDR2 YYEKEE (reference sequence). Trimming at V came to 4 bases and at J to 7 bases, leaving 9 bases not matched to a gene. The CDR3 runs 14 residues. This PCR relied on a set of 60 Vbeta primers and 13 Jbeta primers. Clones were read by immunoSEQ multiplex PCR, and TCRdb kept only the in-frame ones, dropping some. This sample has about 130,000 clones, with roughly 88% found just once. The receptor's source is a woman younger than 30 in good health and CMV-seropositive. The specimen was PBMCs. This sequence joins TRBV5-5 and TRBJ1-2; 8 positions match TRBD1. CDR3 bases: TGTGCCAGCAGCCCTGGACAGGGATTAGCTGGCTACACCTTC. It specifies CASSPGQGLAGYTF.